The next 30 T cell receptor beta chains were all read from a single sample in a study of T cell changes during pregnancy in multiple sclerosis. The repertoire was sequenced with immunoSEQ multiplex PCR; TCRdb's copy has only in-frame clones and lacks some. The table has about 23,000 clones, approximately 81% seen once. Material: CD8+ T cells from peripheral blood mononuclear cells, obtained before pregnancy. Source of these receptors: a female donor with multiple sclerosis, enrolled in a pregnancy study.

This chain uses TRBV13 with TRBJ1-1; TRBD1 aligns across 9 bases. The CDR3 runs 16 residues. Germline loops: CDR1 PRHDT, CDR2 FYEKMQ (reference sequence). The junction had 7 bases not matched to a gene; V was cut back by 5 bases and J by 0 bases. The CDR3 loop reads CASSEQGAPMNTEAFF. CDR3 bases: TGTGCCAGCAGCGAACAGGGGGCTCCTATGAACACTGAAGCTTTCTTT.

The rearrangement links TRBV6-1 to TRBJ2-7, with TRBD1 as a possible D gene (5 bases). The ends were cut back, 1 base at V and 6 bases at J, with 13 bases in the middle. The V gene's germline CDR1 is MNHNS and CDR2 SASEGT. The CDR3 consists of 14 residues. The CDR3 region has the DNA TGTGCCAGCAGTGAAGTGATGGGGCCGGGCGAGCAGTACTTC. It encodes CASSEVMGPGEQYF.

The CDR3 reads CASSAGGGLSGTYEQYF. CDR3 in DNA: TGTGCCAGCAGCGCAGGAGGGGGACTTAGCGGGACCTACGAGCAGTACTTC. The genes are TRBV9 and TRBJ2-7; 8 positions match TRBD2. This CDR3 comprises 17 residues. Germline loops: CDR1 SGDLS, CDR2 YYNGEE. V was clipped by 3 bases and J by 2 bases; unmatched bases: 13.

The V and J genes are TRBV7-3 and TRBJ2-1; D is unresolved. CDR1 and CDR2 (germline): SGHTA, FQGTGA. V lost 5 bases and J lost 0, with 11 bases in between. The CDR3 has 15 amino acids. This CDR3 is CASSPYGSSYNEQFF. The DNA for the CDR3 is TGTGCCAGCAGCCCGTACGGTAGCTCCTACAATGAGCAGTTCTTC.

The table lists this clone with a few counts. The rearrangement uses TRBV6-4 and TRBJ2-1; the match to TRBD2 covers 8 bases. This CDR3 contains 15 residues. J lost 6 bases, V lost 6 bases, and 10 bases had no gene match. CDR1 and CDR2 (germline): MRHNA, SNTAGT. CDR3 sequence: CASSPSGGPGNEQFF. The CDR3 DNA reads TGTGCCAGCAGCCCATCGGGAGGGCCGGGCAATGAGCAGTTCTTC.

The chain employs TRBV27 and TRBJ1-2; TRBD1 matches 7 bases. CDR1 is MNHEY, CDR2 SMNVEV, per germline (reference sequence). The ends lost 3 bases at V and 7 bases at J; junction bases unmatched: 11. This CDR3 has 15 residues. CDR3: CASSLIGTADRGYTF. In DNA form, the CDR3 reads TGTGCCAGCAGTTTGATCGGGACAGCGGATCGTGGCTACACCTTC.

This chain links TRBV5-1 with TRBJ2-5; 10 nucleotides agree with TRBD1. Germline-derived CDR1 and CDR2 are SGHRS and YFSETQ. The J segment lost 5 bases and the V segment lost 4 bases, leaving 8 bases of the junction unmatched. The CDR3 length is 15 residues. CDR3 amino acids: CASSDGTGVGETQYF. DNA for the CDR3: TGCGCCAGCAGCGACGGGACAGGGGTGGGGGAGACCCAGTACTTC.

A word on this clone: Lacking the conserved final phenylalanine or tryptophan, this CDR3 likely reflects a read error. Because the CDR3's place on the DNA is in doubt, the DNA is left out and the CDR3 is given as listed by TCRdb. The chain combines TRBV27 with TRBJ2-4; TRBD2, as called in the table, went unchecked against the DNA. The CDR3 is 10 amino acids long, termini counted. Per the germline V gene, CDR1 is MNHEY and CDR2 is SMNVEV (reference sequence). The CDR3 is CASSLSNRSR.

The J gene is TRBJ2-1, the V gene TRBV7-9; 8 bases match TRBD2. The CDR3 is made up of 13 amino acids. Per germline, CDR1 SEHNR and CDR2 FQNEAQ (reference sequence). The junction had 5 bases not matched to a gene; V was cut back by 5 bases and J by 8 bases. The CDR3 nucleotides are TGTGCCAGCAGCCTAGGACTAGCCTATGAGCAGTTCTTC. It specifies CASSLGLAYEQFF.

A single count supports this clone. This chain links TRBV4-3 with TRBJ2-1; TRBD1 is a possible D gene (5 bases). Germline CDR1 LGHNA, CDR2 YSLEER. Trimming shortened V by 0 bases and J by 2 bases, and 11 bases separated the two germline ends. The CDR3 is made up of 16 amino acids. The CDR3 reads CASSQEGQGTYNEQFF. The CDR3 bases are TGCGCCAGCAGCCAAGAAGGTCAGGGAACCTACAATGAGCAGTTCTTC.

V usage is TRBV27 and J usage is TRBJ1-1; 11 bases fit TRBD1. Per germline, CDR1 MNHEY and CDR2 SMNVEV (reference sequence). The CDR3 is 15 amino acids. The junction had 6 bases not matched to a gene; V was cut back by 5 bases and J by 4 bases. DNA of the CDR3: TGTGCCAGCAGTCTCGGGACAGGGGGAGGCACTGAAGCTTTCTTT. Translated: CASSLGTGGGTEAFF.

This chain joins TRBV6-1 and TRBJ1-1; a weak D match, TRBD1 (5 bases). Trimming took 7 bases from V and 1 from J, leaving 13 bases between them. CDR3 length equals 14 residues. Germline V gene data show CDR1 as MNHNS and CDR2 as SASEGT. CDR3 sequence reads: CASTPGGGNTEAFF. The CDR3 bases are TGTGCCAGCACTCCCGGCGGGGGGAACACTGAAGCTTTCTTT.

V usage is TRBV6-6 and J usage is TRBJ1-4; D call uncertain. This CDR3 region has 11 residues. The germline CDR1 and CDR2 sequences are MNHNY and SVGAGI (reference sequence). With 10 bases removed from V and 8 bases from J, the gap between germline ends came to 11 bases. The CDR3 here is CATRLVEKLFF. CDR3 coding DNA: TGTGCCACCAGACTTGTAGAAAAACTGTTTTTT.

This chain joins TRBV5-5 and TRBJ1-4, with D uncertain. Germline CDR1 SGHKS, CDR2 YYEKEE (reference sequence). The CDR3 covers 15 residues. V was shortened by 1 base and J by 8 bases, with 15 bases between the two germline ends. The CDR3 DNA reads as TGTGCCAGCAGCTTGTATCTCTCTCTTGGCGAAAAACTGTTTTTT. Translating it yields CASSLYLSLGEKLFF.

The rearrangement links TRBV18 to TRBJ2-7; possibly TRBD2 for D (5 bases). Trimming stripped 2 bases from V and 3 bases from J, with 11 bases between. The germline gives CDR1 KGHSH, CDR2 LQKENI. This CDR3 is 14 amino acids long. CDR3 nucleotides: TGTGCCAGCTCACCAGGGAGACTTCTCTACGAGCAGTACTTC. This codes for CASSPGRLLYEQYF. Together with reference TRBV18 and TRBJ2-7, the CDR3 gives the full variable domain: NAGVMQNPRHLVRRRGQEARLRCSPMKGHSHVYWYRQLPEEGLKFMVYLQKENIIDESGMPKERFSAEFPKEGPSILRIQQVVRGDSAAYFCASSPGRLLYEQYFGPGTRLTVT.

The rearrangement joins TRBV2 to TRBJ2-2, with 16 nucleotides matching TRBD2. This CDR3 has 16 amino acids. Trimming at V came to 6 bases and at J to 6 bases, leaving 4 bases not matched to a gene. CDR1 and CDR2 (germline): SNHLY, FYNNEI. The CDR3 protein is CASRGLAGGRAGELFF. The CDR3 nucleotides read TGTGCCAGCAGGGGACTAGCGGGAGGGCGGGCCGGGGAGCTGTTTTTT.

The V and J genes are TRBV19 and TRBJ2-1; D unclear. CDR3 length: 12 residues. The V end was cut by 4 bases, the J end by 8 bases, with 9 bases between. Germline loops: CDR1 LNHDA, CDR2 SQIVND (reference sequence). The CDR3 loop is CASSTSTYEQFF. CDR3 bases: TGTGCCAGTAGTACGTCTACCTATGAGCAGTTCTTC.

Relative to its sample, this clone is medium-sized. The chain recombines TRBV30 with TRBJ1-2; no clear D. This CDR3 comprises 13 residues. With 0 bases removed from V and 8 bases from J, the gap between germline ends came to 13 bases. Germline lookup yields CDR1 GTSNPN and CDR2 SVGIG (reference sequence). The CDR3 nucleotides read TGTGCCTGGAGTGTACTGGCAGGTCGCGGCTACACCTTC. The encoded protein is CAWSVLAGRGYTF.

The chain uses TRBV29-1 and TRBJ2-7; 8 nucleotides align to TRBD2. Germline CDR1 SQVTM, CDR2 ANQGSEA. The CDR3 contains 14 residues. The J segment lost 5 bases and the V segment lost 7 bases, leaving 13 bases of the junction unmatched. This chain's CDR3 is CSAAPGLGANEQYF. In nucleotides, the CDR3 is TGCAGCGCCGCACCGGGACTAGGGGCCAACGAGCAGTACTTC.

By share, this clone ranks as medium-sized. The CDR3 nucleotides read TGTGCCAGCAGTCTCCGCGGGGGGGGGCTCTACAATGAGCAGTTCTTC. Protein sequence: CASSLRGGGLYNEQFF. The V and J genes are TRBV27 and TRBJ2-1; TRBD2 agrees at 9 bases. J lost 3 bases, V lost 5 bases, and 8 bases had no gene match. The CDR3 length is 16 residues. Germline lookup yields CDR1 MNHEY and CDR2 SMNVEV (reference sequence).

This clone is a singleton in its sample. This chain connects TRBV27 to TRBJ2-1, with 7 positions matching TRBD2. The V gene end was trimmed by 2 bases and the J gene end by 0 bases; junction bases not matched to a gene: 1. The CDR3 extends over 15 amino acids. CDR1 is MNHEY and CDR2 is SMNVEV in the germline V gene (reference sequence). CDR3 sequence: CASSLSGNSYNEQFF. CDR3 sequence (DNA): TGTGCCAGCAGTTTAAGCGGGAACTCCTACAATGAGCAGTTCTTC.

The table lists this clone with a count of one. The chain couples TRBV28 to TRBJ1-2, with TRBD1 as a possible D gene (5 bases). This CDR3 spans 15 amino acids. Trimming stripped 3 bases from V and 1 base from J, with 12 bases between. CDR1 is MDHEN and CDR2 is SYDVKM in the germline V gene. The CDR3 nucleotides are TGTGCCAGCAGTTTGGTTCAGGGCAGTAACTATGGCTACACCTTC. It specifies CASSLVQGSNYGYTF.

The chain is built from TRBV29-1 and TRBJ1-5; D may be TRBD1 (6 bases). This CDR3 is 14 amino acids long. Germline CDR1 is SQVTM and CDR2 is ANQGSEA. The germline V and J ends were trimmed by 6 bases and 2 bases, with 14 bases remaining between them. CDR3 amino acids: CSVIQGNGNQPQHF. In DNA form, the CDR3 reads TGCAGCGTAATACAGGGTAACGGCAATCAGCCCCAGCATTTT.

The CDR3 loop is CASSRLAGDQETQYF. The CDR3, as DNA: TGTGCCAGCAGCCGGCTAGCGGGAGACCAAGAGACCCAGTACTTC. The J gene is TRBJ2-5, the V gene TRBV6-5, with 10 bases fitting TRBD2. The V and J ends lost 6 bases and 0 bases, in that order; junction bases with no gene match: 4. The CDR3 has 15 residues. Germline V lookup: CDR1 MNHEY, CDR2 SVGAGI.

A few counts support this clone. The V and J genes are TRBV4-2 and TRBJ1-5, with 7 bases fitting TRBD1. CDR1 and CDR2 (germline): LGHNA, YNFKEQ. CDR3 length equals 15 residues. Germline trimming cut 3 bases from V and 1 base from J; bases unmatched to any gene: 3. As DNA, the CDR3 is TGTGCCAGCAGCCAGGAACAGGGGAGCAATCAGCCCCAGCATTTT. Translation gives CASSQEQGSNQPQHF.

This rearrangement joins TRBV2 to TRBJ2-1; a weak D match, TRBD1 (5 bases). The germline V gene has CDR1 SNHLY and CDR2 FYNNEI. CDR3 length: 14 residues. V shed 1 base and J shed 5 bases, with 9 bases lying between them. The CDR3 bases are TGTGCCAGCAGTGAAGGGGGCTCTAACAATGAGCAGTTCTTC. Its translation: CASSEGGSNNEQFF.

This clone was counted once. CDR3 nucleotide sequence: TGTGCCAGCAGCTTCGGGACTGCTAGCACAGATACGCAGTATTTT. Protein sequence: CASSFGTASTDTQYF. The chain has TRBV5-5 and TRBJ2-3, with D possibly matching TRBD2 (6 bases). This CDR3 is 15 amino acids long. Trimming took 2 bases from V and 0 from J, leaving 10 bases between them. The germline V gene has CDR1 SGHKS and CDR2 YYEKEE (reference sequence).

The gene calls are TRBV4-2 and TRBJ2-5; D is possibly TRBD2 (5 bases). This CDR3 region has 15 residues. The V end lost 3 bases, the J end lost 1 base, and 12 bases lay between the germline ends. The germline gives CDR1 LGHNA, CDR2 YNFKEQ. CDR3 DNA: TGTGCCAGCAGCCAGGATAGAGGGTCCCAAGAGACCCAGTACTTC. It yields the protein CASSQDRGSQETQYF.

The chain links TRBV6-1 to TRBJ1-2; tentatively, D is TRBD1 (6 bases). The V gene's germline CDR1 is MNHNS and CDR2 SASEGT. This CDR3 spans 15 amino acids. Between the trimmed V and J ends, which lost 1 base and 4 bases, there was a span of 13 bases. The CDR3 DNA follows: TGTGCCAGCAGTGAAGTTGGGGGGGCCCGCTATGGCTACACCTTC. Its translation: CASSEVGGARYGYTF.

The CDR3 DNA reads TGTGCCAGCAGTGAAGGGGCAGGGGGTAGCACTGAAGCTTTCTTT. Protein sequence: CASSEGAGGSTEAFF. V is TRBV6-1 and J is TRBJ1-1; 7 positions agree with TRBD1. Germline assignment: CDR1 MNHNS and CDR2 SASEGT. This CDR3 contains 15 residues. Unmatched junction bases numbered 6, after V lost 1 base and J lost 4 bases.